The 23 T cell receptor beta chains below all came from one sample that was sequenced in a study of OX40 agonist ivuxolimab in advanced cancers. The repertoire was sequenced with immunoSEQ multiplex PCR; TCRdb's copy has only in-frame clones and lacks some. The sample includes some 40,000 clones, roughly 90% seen only once; the top ten take about 15%. This sample comprised CD4+ or CD8+ T cells sorted from blood, obtained in a trial of the OX40 agonist ivuxolimab. The receptor set was obtained from an adult with an advanced solid tumor such as melanoma, head and neck, liver or kidney cancer.

This clone was recorded once. V gene TRBV4-3 combines with J gene TRBJ2-7; perhaps D is TRBD1 or TRBD2 (6 bases each). This CDR3 spans 19 amino acids. V lost 0 bases and J 3 bases, leaving 24 bases between the germline ends. Germline-derived CDR1 and CDR2 are LGHNA and YSLEER. In DNA form, the CDR3 reads TGCGCCAGCAGCCAAGACTTCATTGGTTCGGGGGCAGAGGGCTACGAGCAGTACTTC. Amino acid sequence: CASSQDFIGSGAEGYEQYF.

V gene TRBV6-5 combines with J gene TRBJ2-7, with TRBD1 matching over 9 bases. Germline values: CDR1 MNHEY, CDR2 SVGAGI. The J segment lost 1 base and the V segment lost 7 bases, leaving 2 bases of the junction unmatched. The CDR3 consists of 13 residues. This CDR3 is CASKGTGSYEQYF. In DNA, the CDR3 is TGTGCCAGCAAGGGGACAGGGTCCTACGAGCAGTACTTC.

The chain recombines TRBV7-6 with TRBJ2-5; 7 positions agree with TRBD2. The CDR3 extends over 15 amino acids. Germline loops: CDR1 SGHVS, CDR2 FNYEAQ. With V trimmed by 2 bases and J by 5 bases, 8 bases remained unmatched. DNA of the CDR3: TGTGCCAGCAGCTTACCGGGAGGCCGCTTTGAGACCCAGTACTTC. Translating it yields CASSLPGGRFETQYF.

This clone was found once. The chain's CDR3 is CASSLLAIAGDQETQYF. The CDR3 coding sequence is TGTGCCAGCAGTTTATTGGCAATAGCGGGCGACCAAGAGACCCAGTACTTC. The V gene is TRBV27, the J gene TRBJ2-5; 7 bases match TRBD2. The CDR3 is 17 residues long. V gave up 1 base and J gave up 0 bases; unmatched junction bases: 8. Germline V gives CDR1 MNHEY, CDR2 SMNVEV (reference sequence).

The chain links TRBV28 to TRBJ1-5; D unclear. The CDR3 spans 14 residues. CDR1 and CDR2 (germline): MDHEN, SYDVKM. V lost 2 bases to trimming and J lost 3 bases, with 8 bases between them. CDR3 sequence: CASSLIPLNQPQHF. DNA of the CDR3: TGTGCCAGCAGTTTAATCCCCCTCAATCAGCCCCAGCATTTT.

This clone has more than one count but fewer than ten. The rearrangement links TRBV6-4 to TRBJ2-2, with D unresolved. Per germline, CDR1 MRHNA and CDR2 SNTAGT. This CDR3 comprises 13 residues. Trimming cost V 2 bases and J 0 bases, with 1 base left between them. The CDR3 spells CASSDTNTGELFF. For the CDR3, the DNA is TGTGCCAGCAGTGACACGAACACCGGGGAGCTGTTTTTT.

This rearrangement joins TRBV7-9 to TRBJ2-1; D may correspond to TRBD1 or TRBD2 (6 bases each). Germline V gene lookup returns CDR1 SEHNR and CDR2 FQNEAQ (reference sequence). CDR3 length: 15 amino acids. V gave up 2 bases and J gave up 7 bases, with 15 bases separating them. This CDR3 is CASSLKTGRLNEQFF. The DNA of the CDR3 is TGTGCCAGCAGCTTAAAAACAGGGAGGCTGAATGAGCAGTTCTTC.

The genes are TRBV11-3 and TRBJ2-1; the match to TRBD2 covers 8 bases. Losses at the gene ends were 2 bases for V and 0 bases for J; bases not matched to a gene: 12. The CDR3 has 19 residues. Germline values: CDR1 SGHNT, CDR2 YENEEA. The CDR3 DNA sequence: TGTGCCAGCAGCTTACAAATTCCCCTAGCGGGCTACTCCTACAATGAGCAGTTCTTC. Residues: CASSLQIPLAGYSYNEQFF.

This chain uses TRBV5-8 with TRBJ2-7, with D unclear. Between the trimmed V and J ends, which lost 3 bases and 4 bases, there was a span of 8 bases. The CDR3 has 12 residues. Germline CDR1 is SGHTS and CDR2 is YDEGEE. The CDR3 DNA follows: TGTGCCAGCAGCTACAGTATTTACGAGCAGTACTTC. Protein: CASSYSIYEQYF.

The gene calls are TRBV28 and TRBJ2-5; TRBD1 agrees at 7 bases. Trimming removed 4 bases from V and 5 bases from J; junction bases left unmatched: 10. This CDR3 is 15 amino acids long. Looked up from germline, CDR1 is MDHEN and CDR2 is SYDVKM. The CDR3 nucleotides read TGTGCCAGCAGTTCCCTAGCTAGGGGGCGGGAGACCCAGTACTTC. Its protein is CASSSLARGRETQYF.

The chain couples TRBV29-1 to TRBJ1-1, with no clear D. The germline V and J ends were trimmed by 3 bases and 7 bases, with 6 bases remaining between them. The CDR3 has 10 residues. The germline gives CDR1 SQVTM, CDR2 ANQGSEA. The CDR3 loop reads CSVDFIEAFF. The DNA for the CDR3 is TGCAGCGTTGATTTCATTGAAGCTTTCTTT.

The chain joins TRBV7-9 to TRBJ1-2; 7 nucleotides agree with TRBD1. V dropped 4 bases and J dropped 7; count of bases not matched to a gene: 9. The CDR3 sequence is 14 residues long. Germline V gene sequence: CDR1 SEHNR, CDR2 FQNEAQ (reference sequence). The DNA of the CDR3 is TGTGCCAGCAGCTCTTTTGAGGGGGCGAGTGGCTACACCTTC. This translates into CASSSFEGASGYTF.

The rearrangement uses TRBV19 and TRBJ1-5; tentative D call: TRBD1 (5 bases). Looked up from germline, CDR1 is LNHDA and CDR2 is SQIVND (reference sequence). The CDR3 is made up of 15 amino acids. V lost 3 bases, J lost 1 base, and 10 bases lay in between. The CDR3 region is CASSITRDSNQPQHF. The CDR3 nucleotides are TGTGCCAGTAGTATCACCCGGGACAGCAATCAGCCCCAGCATTTT.

V is TRBV2 and J is TRBJ2-1; TRBD2 aligns across 8 bases. The germline V gene encodes CDR1 SNHLY and CDR2 FYNNEI. The CDR3 loop spans 17 amino acids. Trimming cost V 6 bases and J 2 bases; bases outside gene matches: 12. The CDR3 DNA reads as TGTGCCAGCAGACCGGGCCCCGGGACTAGTACCTACAATGAGCAGTTCTTC. Translating it yields CASRPGPGTSTYNEQFF. Drawing the rest from reference TRBV2 and TRBJ2-1, the complete variable domain is EPEVTQTPSHQVTQMGQEVILRCVPISNHLYFYWYRQILGQKVEFLVSFYNNEISEKSEIFDDQFSVERPDGSNFTLKIRSTKLEDSAMYFCASRPGPGTSTYNEQFFGPGTRLTVL.

The V call is TRBV11-2, the J call TRBJ2-1, with D hard to call. Germline V gives CDR1 SGHAT, CDR2 FQNNGV. V lost 5 bases to trimming and J lost 5 bases, with 7 bases between them. This CDR3 contains 12 residues. CDR3 residues: CASSLRHNEQFF. The CDR3 DNA reads as TGTGCCAGCAGCCTCCGACACAATGAGCAGTTCTTC.

The rearrangement joins TRBV11-2 to TRBJ2-1, with unresolved D. Germline values: CDR1 SGHAT, CDR2 FQNNGV. V lost 0 bases and J 4 bases, leaving 10 bases between the germline ends. This CDR3 is 15 amino acids long. The CDR3 sequence is CASSLDQVGYNEQFF. The CDR3, as DNA: TGTGCCAGCAGCTTAGATCAAGTAGGGTACAATGAGCAGTTCTTC.

The V call is TRBV30, the J call TRBJ2-7; perhaps D is TRBD1 or TRBD2 (5 bases each). Per germline, CDR1 GTSNPN and CDR2 SVGIG (reference sequence). V lost 2 bases, J lost 2 bases, and 19 bases lay in between. This CDR3 has 16 amino acids. The CDR3 DNA reads TGTGCCTGGAGTATAGTGTTCGGGACGGAGCCCTACGAGCAGTACTTC. It yields the protein CAWSIVFGTEPYEQYF.

The chain couples TRBV7-2 to TRBJ1-1, with TRBD1 matching 7 bases. CDR1 and CDR2 from the germline V gene are SGHTA and FQGNSA. V shed 5 bases and J 4 bases; nucleotides not matched to a gene: 7. The CDR3 is made up of 14 amino acids. Here the CDR3 reads CASSPRQGSTEAFF. The CDR3 DNA follows: TGTGCCAGCAGCCCTCGACAGGGCAGCACTGAAGCTTTCTTT. Based on the CDR3 plus reference TRBV7-2 and TRBJ1-1, the full variable domain is GAGVSQSPSNKVTEKGKDVELRCDPISGHTALYWYRQSLGQGLEFLIYFQGNSAPDKSGLPSDRFSAERTGGSVSTLTIQRTQQEDSAVYLCASSPRQGSTEAFFGQGTRLTVV.

This rearrangement joins TRBV15 to TRBJ2-7; perhaps TRBD1 as D (5 bases). The germline CDR1 and CDR2 sequences are LNHNV and YYDKDF (reference sequence). V was clipped by 4 bases and J by 4 bases, with 8 bases between them. CDR3 length equals 12 residues. CDR3 bases: TGTGCCACCAGCATAGACAGTTACGAGCAGTACTTC. Translation gives CATSIDSYEQYF.

This clone was detected only once. The CDR3 bases are TGTGCCAGCAGCTCGTCGTACGAGCAGTACTTC. It translates to CASSSSYEQYF. The chain carries TRBV5-6 and TRBJ2-7; no clear D gene. V gave up 3 bases and J gave up 4 bases, with 5 bases separating them. The germline V gene encodes CDR1 SGHDT and CDR2 YYEEEE. The CDR3 runs 11 residues.

This chain links TRBV6-6 with TRBJ2-7, with unresolved D. Germline V lookup: CDR1 MNHNY, CDR2 SVGAGI (reference sequence). The V end was cut by 3 bases, the J end by 0 bases, with 3 bases between. This CDR3 is 12 amino acids long. The CDR3 loop reads CASSYSSYEQYF. The CDR3 region has the DNA TGTGCCAGCAGTTATTCCTCCTACGAGCAGTACTTC.

This chain uses TRBV9 with TRBJ2-7; 8 nucleotides agree with TRBD2. The CDR3 runs to 13 residues. CDR1 is SGDLS, CDR2 YYNGEE, per germline. The V and J ends lost 5 bases and 6 bases, in that order; junction bases with no gene match: 7. DNA for the CDR3: TGTGCCAGCAGTCCGGGACTAGGGACCGAGCAGTACTTC. Its protein product is CASSPGLGTEQYF.

This chain joins TRBV2 and TRBJ2-1; a weak D match, TRBD2 (5 bases). The germline gives CDR1 SNHLY, CDR2 FYNNEI. CDR3 length: 12 amino acids. Trimming removed 10 bases at V and 7 bases at J, with 14 bases between. CDR3 amino acids: CAKGPRENEQFF. The CDR3 DNA sequence: TGTGCCAAAGGCCCCCGGGAAAATGAGCAGTTCTTC. The full variable domain, with the rest looked up from reference TRBV2 and TRBJ2-1, is EPEVTQTPSHQVTQMGQEVILRCVPISNHLYFYWYRQILGQKVEFLVSFYNNEISEKSEIFDDQFSVERPDGSNFTLKIRSTKLEDSAMYFCAKGPRENEQFFGPGTRLTVL.